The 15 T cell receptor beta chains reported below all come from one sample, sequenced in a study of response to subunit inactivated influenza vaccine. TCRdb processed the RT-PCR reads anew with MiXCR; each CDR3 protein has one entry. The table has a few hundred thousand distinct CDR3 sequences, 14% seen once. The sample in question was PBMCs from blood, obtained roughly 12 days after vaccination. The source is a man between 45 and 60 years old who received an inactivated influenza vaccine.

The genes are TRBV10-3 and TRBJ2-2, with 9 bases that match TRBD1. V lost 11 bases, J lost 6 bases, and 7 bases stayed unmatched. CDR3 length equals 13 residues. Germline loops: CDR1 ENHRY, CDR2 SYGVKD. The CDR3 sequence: CAFRDRVAGELFF. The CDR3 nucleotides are TGTGCCTTCCGGGACAGGGTTGCCGGGGAGCTGTTTTTT.

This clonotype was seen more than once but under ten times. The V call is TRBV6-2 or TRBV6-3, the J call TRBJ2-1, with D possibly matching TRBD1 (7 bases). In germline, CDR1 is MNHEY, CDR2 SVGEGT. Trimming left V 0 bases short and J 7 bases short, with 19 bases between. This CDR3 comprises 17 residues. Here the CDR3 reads CASSYSFDRVAANEQFF. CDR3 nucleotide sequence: TGTGCCAGCAGTTACTCCTTCGACAGGGTAGCGGCGAATGAGCAGTTCTTC.

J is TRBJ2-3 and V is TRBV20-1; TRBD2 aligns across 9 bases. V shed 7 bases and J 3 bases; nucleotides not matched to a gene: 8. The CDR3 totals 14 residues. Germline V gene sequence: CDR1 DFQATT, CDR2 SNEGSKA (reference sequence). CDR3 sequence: CSGAGGRWTDTQYF. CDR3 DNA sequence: TGCAGTGGGGCGGGAGGGAGGTGGACAGATACGCAGTATTTT.

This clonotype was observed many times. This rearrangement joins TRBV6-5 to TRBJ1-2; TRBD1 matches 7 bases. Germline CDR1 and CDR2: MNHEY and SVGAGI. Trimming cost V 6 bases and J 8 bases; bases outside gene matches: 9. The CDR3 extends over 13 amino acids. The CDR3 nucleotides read TGTGCCAGCAGCTACGACAGGGCTCGCGGCTACACCTTC. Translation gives CASSYDRARGYTF.

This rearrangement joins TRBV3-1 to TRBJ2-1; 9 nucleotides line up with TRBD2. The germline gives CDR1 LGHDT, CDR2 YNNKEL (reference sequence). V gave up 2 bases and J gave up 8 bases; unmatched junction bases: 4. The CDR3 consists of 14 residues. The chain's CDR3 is CASSQLGLADEQFF. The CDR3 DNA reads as TGTGCCAGCAGCCAACTGGGACTAGCCGATGAGCAGTTCTTC.

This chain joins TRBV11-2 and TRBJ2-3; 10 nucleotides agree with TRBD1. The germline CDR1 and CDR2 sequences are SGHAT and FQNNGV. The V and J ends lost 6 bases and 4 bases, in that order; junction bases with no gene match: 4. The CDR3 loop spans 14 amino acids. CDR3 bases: TGTGCCAGCAGGGACAGGGGGAGATCAGATACGCAGTATTTT. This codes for CASRDRGRSDTQYF.

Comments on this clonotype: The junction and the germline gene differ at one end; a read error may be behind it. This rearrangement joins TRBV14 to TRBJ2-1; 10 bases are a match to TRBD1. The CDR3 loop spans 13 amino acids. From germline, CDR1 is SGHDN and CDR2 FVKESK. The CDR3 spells CASSQARTGGQIF. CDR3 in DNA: TGTGCCAGCAGCCAAGCTCGGACAGGGGGGCAAATCTTC.

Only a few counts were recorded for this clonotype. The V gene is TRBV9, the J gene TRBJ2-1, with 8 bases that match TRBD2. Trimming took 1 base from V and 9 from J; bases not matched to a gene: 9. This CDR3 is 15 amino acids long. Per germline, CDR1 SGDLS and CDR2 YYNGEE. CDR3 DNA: TGTGCCAGCAGCGTAAGGTCGGGAGGGGTGGTTGAGCAGTTCTTC. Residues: CASSVRSGGVVEQFF.

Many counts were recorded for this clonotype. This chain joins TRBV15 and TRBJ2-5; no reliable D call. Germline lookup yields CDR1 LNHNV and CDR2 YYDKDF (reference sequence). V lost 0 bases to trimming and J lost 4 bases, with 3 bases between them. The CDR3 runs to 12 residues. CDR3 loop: CATSRELETQYF. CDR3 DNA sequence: TGTGCCACCAGCAGAGAATTAGAGACCCAGTACTTC.

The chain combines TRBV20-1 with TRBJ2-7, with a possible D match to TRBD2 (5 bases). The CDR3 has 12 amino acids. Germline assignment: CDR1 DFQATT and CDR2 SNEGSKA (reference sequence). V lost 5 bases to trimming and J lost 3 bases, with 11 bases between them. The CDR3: CSASTDFYEQYF. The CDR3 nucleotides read TGCAGTGCTTCCACGGACTTCTACGAGCAGTACTTC.

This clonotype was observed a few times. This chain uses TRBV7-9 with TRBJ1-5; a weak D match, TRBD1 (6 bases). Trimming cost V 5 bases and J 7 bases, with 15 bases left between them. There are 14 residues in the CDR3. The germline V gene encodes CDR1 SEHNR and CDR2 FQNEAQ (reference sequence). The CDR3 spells CASSQQGDRQPQHF. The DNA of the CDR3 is TGTGCCAGCAGCCAACAGGGCGATAGGCAGCCCCAGCATTTT. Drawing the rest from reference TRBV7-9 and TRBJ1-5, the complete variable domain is DTGVSQNPRHKITKRGQNVTFRCDPISEHNRLYWYRQTLGQGPEFLTYFQNEAQLEKSRLLSDRFSAERPKGSFSTLEIQRTEQGDSAMYLCASSQQGDRQPQHFGDGTRLSIL.

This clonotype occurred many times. The CDR3 loop reads CASSFPAGDEKLFF. CDR3 nucleotide sequence: TGTGCCAGCAGTTTCCCTGCCGGAGATGAAAAACTGTTTTTT. V gene TRBV12-3 or TRBV12-4 combines with J gene TRBJ1-4; D gene unclear. Trimming shortened V by 3 bases and J by 6 bases, and 11 bases separated the two germline ends. The CDR3 sequence is 14 residues long.

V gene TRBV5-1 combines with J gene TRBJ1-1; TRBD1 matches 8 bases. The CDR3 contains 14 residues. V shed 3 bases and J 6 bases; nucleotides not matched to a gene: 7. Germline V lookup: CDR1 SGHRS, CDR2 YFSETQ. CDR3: CASSSPDRAAEAFF. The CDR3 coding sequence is TGCGCCAGCAGCTCCCCGGACAGGGCCGCTGAAGCTTTCTTT.

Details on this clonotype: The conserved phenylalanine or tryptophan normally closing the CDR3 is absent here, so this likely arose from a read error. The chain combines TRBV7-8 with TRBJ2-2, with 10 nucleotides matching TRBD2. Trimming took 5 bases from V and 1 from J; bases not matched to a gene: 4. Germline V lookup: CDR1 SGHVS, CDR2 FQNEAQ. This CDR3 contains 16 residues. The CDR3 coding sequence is TGTGCCAGCAGCCGGTGGACTAGCGGGAACACCGGGGAGCTGTTTTCT. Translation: CASSRWTSGNTGELFS.

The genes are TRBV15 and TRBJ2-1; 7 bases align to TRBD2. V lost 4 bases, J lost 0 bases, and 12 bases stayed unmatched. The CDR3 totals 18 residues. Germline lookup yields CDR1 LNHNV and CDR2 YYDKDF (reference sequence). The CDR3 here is CATSILRSGTNSYNEQFF. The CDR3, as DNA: TGTGCCACCAGCATACTACGATCCGGGACTAACTCCTACAATGAGCAGTTCTTC.